This TCR beta chain stems from a study of control samples from healthy donors and cancer patients. Only in-frame clones appear in the TCRdb table, and some are missing; sequencing was by immunoSEQ multiplex PCR. This table has approximately 100,000 clones, around 90% appearing once. V dropped 1 base and J dropped 6 bases, with 9 bases sitting between them. Looked up from germline, CDR1 is SGHNT and CDR2 is YENEEA. The CDR3 length is 13 residues. For this clone: The sample carries other DNA sequences with the same CDR3.

The chain recombines TRBV11-3 with TRBJ1-2, with D unresolved. The sequence was collected from a human donor in good health. The donor label of this sample is uncertain. Sequenced input: blood. The CDR3 reads CASSLGGGDGYTF. CDR3 sequence (DNA): TGTGCCAGCAGCTTAGGGGGAGGTGATGGCTACACCTTC.